This T cell receptor (beta chain) appears in the sequencing data of a study of shared clonotypes between healthy human individuals. Negatively enriched CD4+ T cells were divided by CD45RA into naive and memory. Genomic DNA of every subset was divided equally among multiple immunoSEQ plates. Assay used: immunoSEQ multiplex PCR; TCRdb lists only in-frame clones, some missing. The profile shows about 1.5 million clones, 95% to 99% of them singletons. Trimming pared 5 bases from V and 2 bases from J, leaving 13 bases between. CDR1 is SEHNR, CDR2 FQNEAQ, per germline (reference sequence). The CDR3 is 14 residues long.

The sequencing input was naive CD4+ T cells sorted from blood. Subset: CD45RA+ positively selected. This receptor was identified in a man under 40 in good health. J is TRBJ2-7 and V is TRBV7-9; TRBD1 might be the D (5 bases). The CDR3 DNA follows: TGTGCCAGCAGCCCTTTGGACACCACCTACGAGCAGTACTTC. Translation: CASSPLDTTYEQYF.